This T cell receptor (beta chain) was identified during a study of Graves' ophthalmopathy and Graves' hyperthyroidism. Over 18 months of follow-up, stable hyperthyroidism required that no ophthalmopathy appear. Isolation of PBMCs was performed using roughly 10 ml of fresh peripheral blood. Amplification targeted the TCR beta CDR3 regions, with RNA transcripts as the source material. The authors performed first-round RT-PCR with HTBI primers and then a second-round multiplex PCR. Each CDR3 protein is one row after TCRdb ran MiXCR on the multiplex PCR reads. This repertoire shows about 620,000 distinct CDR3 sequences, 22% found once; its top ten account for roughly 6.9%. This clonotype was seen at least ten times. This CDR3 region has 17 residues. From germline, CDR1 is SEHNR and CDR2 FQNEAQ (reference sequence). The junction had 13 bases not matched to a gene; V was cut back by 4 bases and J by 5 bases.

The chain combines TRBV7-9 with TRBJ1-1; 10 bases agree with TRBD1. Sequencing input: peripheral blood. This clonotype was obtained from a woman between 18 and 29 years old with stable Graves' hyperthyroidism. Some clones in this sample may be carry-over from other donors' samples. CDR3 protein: CASSYAGTGEVWTEAFF. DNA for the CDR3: TGTGCCAGCAGCTACGCCGGGACAGGGGAAGTATGGACTGAAGCTTTCTTT. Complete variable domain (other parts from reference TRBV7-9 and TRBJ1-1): DTGVSQNPRHKITKRGQNVTFRCDPISEHNRLYWYRQTLGQGPEFLTYFQNEAQLEKSRLLSDRFSAERPKGSFSTLEIQRTEQGDSAMYLCASSYAGTGEVWTEAFFGQGTRLTVV.